These 25 T cell receptor beta chains were sequenced from one sample in a study of PD-1 blockade in classical Hodgkin lymphoma. Produced via immunoSEQ multiplex PCR; TCRdb's table is partial and in-frame only. The data contain 20,000 to 30,000 clones, under 95% of them singletons. The time point was: newly diagnosed, previously untreated cHL patient sample. Thawed PBMCs underwent magnetic negative selection to yield purified CD4+ T cells. Material for sequencing was CD4+ T cells from blood. The receptors stem from a human donor with classical Hodgkin lymphoma.

In regard to this clone: One junction end disagrees with the germline gene, perhaps due to a read error. The chain couples TRBV19 to TRBJ2-6; 8 nucleotides line up with TRBD1. CDR1 and CDR2 from the germline V gene are LNHDA and SQIVND (reference sequence). The CDR3 length is 17 residues. The CDR3 coding sequence is TGTGCCAGTAGTCTAGACAGGGGTCCATACGGGGCCAACGTCCTGACTTTC. It translates to CASSLDRGPYGANVLTF.

This sequence joins TRBV27 and TRBJ2-2; 10 bases are a match to TRBD2. This CDR3 is built from 16 residues. J was trimmed by 7 bases and V by 3 bases; bases with no gene match: 8. Germline CDR1 MNHEY, CDR2 SMNVEV (reference sequence). DNA of the CDR3: TGTGCCAGCAGTTTCTACGAGCGGGGGGGCGTCGGGGAGCTGTTTTTT. Its translation: CASSFYERGGVGELFF.

This chain connects TRBV10-2 to TRBJ2-7, with 7 positions matching TRBD1. The CDR3 has 15 amino acids. CDR1 and CDR2 (germline): WSHSY, SAAADI. Unmatched junction bases numbered 14, after V lost 9 bases and J lost 3 bases. CDR3 protein: CARTLTGTENYEQYF. Here the CDR3 DNA reads TGCGCCAGGACCTTGACCGGGACAGAGAACTACGAGCAGTACTTC.

The genes are TRBV18 and TRBJ2-5, with D unresolved. The CDR3 has 13 residues. V shed 2 bases and J shed 2 bases, with 6 bases lying between them. Germline-derived CDR1 and CDR2 are KGHSH and LQKENI. CDR3 nucleotides: TGTGCCAGCTCACCAAATGCACAAGAGACCCAGTACTTC. This gives the protein CASSPNAQETQYF.

Here the CDR3 reads CASSEGTGGAYTDTQYF. CDR3 nucleotides: TGCGCCAGCAGTGAGGGTACAGGGGGAGCCTACACAGATACGCAGTATTTT. The rearrangement joins TRBV10-2 to TRBJ2-3; 8 bases line up with TRBD1. The V segment lost 2 bases and the J segment 2 bases; nucleotides outside the gene matches: 9. Germline V gene lookup returns CDR1 WSHSY and CDR2 SAAADI. The CDR3 has 17 residues.

The J gene is TRBJ2-7, the V gene TRBV14; D not certain. The germline V and J ends were trimmed by 3 bases and 3 bases, with 3 bases remaining between them. The CDR3 has 11 residues. Per the germline V gene, CDR1 is SGHDN and CDR2 is FVKESK. CDR3 nucleotide sequence: TGTGCCAGCAGCCATAGCTACGAGCAGTACTTC. It encodes CASSHSYEQYF.

The genes are TRBV28 and TRBJ1-5, with 9 bases lining up with TRBD1. J was trimmed by 7 bases and V by 3 bases; bases with no gene match: 10. The CDR3 is 16 residues long. The germline V gene encodes CDR1 MDHEN and CDR2 SYDVKM. Here the CDR3 DNA reads TGTGCCAGCAGTTTCGGGGGACAGGGCGAGGGCCAGCCCCAGCATTTT. Amino acid sequence: CASSFGGQGEGQPQHF.

The chain employs TRBV15 and TRBJ2-1; 7 bases are a match to TRBD1. Germline CDR1 and CDR2: LNHNV and YYDKDF (reference sequence). V lost 0 bases to trimming and J lost 2 bases; unmatched junction nucleotides: 1. This CDR3 comprises 15 residues. The CDR3 DNA follows: TGTGCCACCAGCAGAGAAGGGACAGCCTACAATGAGCAGTTCTTC. It codes for CATSREGTAYNEQFF. Based on the CDR3 plus reference TRBV15 and TRBJ2-1, the full variable domain is DAMVIQNPRYQVTQFGKPVTLSCSQTLNHNVMYWYQQKSSQAPKLLFHYYDKDFNNEADTPDNFQSRRPNTSFCFLDIRSPGLGDTAMYLCATSREGTAYNEQFFGPGTRLTVL.

This chain uses TRBV29-1 with TRBJ2-6; 12 nucleotides agree with TRBD1. Germline V gene sequence: CDR1 SQVTM, CDR2 ANQGSEA. V dropped 6 bases and J dropped 3; count of bases not matched to a gene: 6. There are 16 residues in the CDR3. CDR3 nucleotide sequence: TGCAGCGTGAAGGGACAGGGGGCTTTTGGGGCCAACGTCCTGACTTTC. Translated: CSVKGQGAFGANVLTF.

The rearrangement uses TRBV4-3 and TRBJ1-5, with a possible D match to TRBD1 (5 bases). This CDR3 is 14 amino acids long. Germline V gives CDR1 LGHNA, CDR2 YSLEER. V lost 1 base and J 7 bases, leaving 11 bases between the germline ends. The CDR3, as DNA: TGCGCCAGCAGCCAAGTTCCCGGGGGGCAGCCCCAGCATTTT. It is translated as CASSQVPGGQPQHF.

This rearrangement joins TRBV6-1 to TRBJ2-6; possible D gene TRBD2, 6 bases. Trimming removed 7 bases from V and 3 bases from J, with 10 bases in between. Germline values: CDR1 MNHNS, CDR2 SASEGT. The CDR3 extends over 14 amino acids. DNA for the CDR3: TGTGCCAGCATGAGCGGGTTTGGGGCCAACGTCCTGACTTTC. Its translation is CASMSGFGANVLTF.

The rearrangement uses TRBV7-6 and TRBJ2-1; TRBD2 agrees at 14 bases. The CDR3 sequence is 16 residues long. Trimming at V came to 1 base and at J to 8 bases, leaving 4 bases not matched to a gene. Germline CDR1 SGHVS, CDR2 FNYEAQ. The CDR3 sequence: CASSLGLAGGPDEQFF. The CDR3 bases are TGTGCCAGCAGCTTAGGACTAGCGGGGGGGCCCGATGAGCAGTTCTTC.

The chain is built from TRBV7-9 and TRBJ2-1; 9 positions match TRBD2. The germline V gene has CDR1 SEHNR and CDR2 FQNEAQ (reference sequence). The CDR3 length is 17 residues. V was clipped by 5 bases and J by 7 bases; unmatched bases: 15. CDR3: CASSRRASGALGNEQFF. CDR3 nucleotide sequence: TGTGCCAGCAGCCGGCGGGCTAGCGGGGCCCTAGGGAATGAGCAGTTCTTC.

The J gene is TRBJ2-5, the V gene TRBV30; D is ambiguous. Germline loops: CDR1 GTSNPN, CDR2 SVGIG (reference sequence). V gave up 0 bases and J gave up 1 base, with 12 bases separating them. The CDR3 runs to 15 residues. CDR3 coding DNA: TGTGCCTGGAGTGTACTCAGGCCGCTCCAAGAGACCCAGTACTTC. Amino acid sequence: CAWSVLRPLQETQYF.

This clone was recorded a few times. V is TRBV7-9 and J is TRBJ1-5; no reliable D call. Germline lookup yields CDR1 SEHNR and CDR2 FQNEAQ (reference sequence). V lost 3 bases, J lost 3 bases, and 9 bases lay in between. This CDR3 has 14 amino acids. CDR3 residues: CASSLDVLNQPQHF. The DNA for the CDR3 is TGTGCCAGCAGCTTGGATGTACTCAATCAGCCCCAGCATTTT.

V gene TRBV11-2 combines with J gene TRBJ2-7; 10 positions match TRBD1. This CDR3 is 17 amino acids long. Unmatched junction bases numbered 10, after V lost 1 base and J lost 4 bases. Germline lookup yields CDR1 SGHAT and CDR2 FQNNGV. CDR3 loop: CASSLGPTRDRGYEQYF. The CDR3 DNA follows: TGTGCCAGCAGCTTAGGACCGACCCGGGACAGGGGTTACGAGCAGTACTTC.

V usage is TRBV7-9 and J usage is TRBJ2-7, with TRBD1 matching 11 bases. This CDR3 contains 14 residues. Germline assignment: CDR1 SEHNR and CDR2 FQNEAQ (reference sequence). The V and J ends lost 5 bases and 4 bases, in that order; junction bases with no gene match: 4. The CDR3, as DNA: TGTGCCAGCAGCACTGGACAGGGGGCATACGAGCAGTACTTC. As protein: CASSTGQGAYEQYF.

This sequence joins TRBV2 and TRBJ1-2, with 11 bases matching TRBD1. Germline assignment: CDR1 SNHLY and CDR2 FYNNEI. The length of the CDR3 is 15 residues. The V segment lost 5 bases and the J segment 4 bases; nucleotides outside the gene matches: 6. CDR3 DNA: TGTGCCAGCAGTCCGCGGACAGGGGGCACCTATGGCTACACCTTC. Its translation is CASSPRTGGTYGYTF.

This chain uses TRBV9 with TRBJ2-5; 8 bases align to TRBD2. Unmatched junction bases numbered 12, after V lost 6 bases and J lost 5 bases. Germline assignment: CDR1 SGDLS and CDR2 YYNGEE. CDR3 length equals 15 residues. CDR3 sequence (DNA): TGTGCCAGCACCGCCCACGAGACTAGCGAGGAGACCCAGTACTTC. Translated: CASTAHETSEETQYF.

J is TRBJ1-6 and V is TRBV10-2, with D unclear. This CDR3 region has 14 residues. Germline V gene sequence: CDR1 WSHSY, CDR2 SAAADI. The V end was cut by 0 bases, the J end by 9 bases, with 9 bases between. The CDR3: CASSESRRVSPLHF. The CDR3 DNA sequence: TGCGCCAGCAGTGAGTCAAGGAGGGTTTCACCCCTCCACTTT.

The chain links TRBV9 to TRBJ2-5; no clear D. V lost 4 bases and J 5 bases, leaving 21 bases between the germline ends. CDR1 and CDR2 from the germline V gene are SGDLS and YYNGEE. This CDR3 comprises 16 residues. The CDR3 protein is CASSSSDQILRETQYF. In DNA form, the CDR3 reads TGTGCCAGCAGCTCCTCCGACCAAATCTTGAGGGAGACCCAGTACTTC.

The chain uses TRBV11-3 and TRBJ2-3; 9 bases are shared with TRBD2. From germline, CDR1 is SGHNT and CDR2 YENEEA. The CDR3 consists of 17 residues. V lost 2 bases, J lost 4 bases, and 10 bases stayed unmatched. Here the CDR3 reads CASSLRTAGGPADTQYF. Written as DNA, the CDR3 is TGTGCCAGCAGCTTACGGACGGCGGGGGGGCCGGCAGATACGCAGTATTTT.

The rearrangement links TRBV29-1 to TRBJ1-2; tentatively, D is TRBD1 (5 bases). CDR3 length: 15 residues. Germline CDR1 and CDR2: SQVTM and ANQGSEA. Deletions cut 1 base from V and 2 bases from J, with 14 bases between. The CDR3 DNA sequence: TGCAGCGTTGAAGCTGGGGCCGGGAGGAACTATGGCTACACCTTC. The encoded protein is CSVEAGAGRNYGYTF.

The gene calls are TRBV7-2 and TRBJ2-7; possible D gene TRBD1, 6 bases. The V gene's germline CDR1 is SGHTA and CDR2 FQGNSA. V lost 3 bases and J lost 4, with 13 bases in between. This CDR3 comprises 14 residues. In nucleotides, the CDR3 is TGTGCCAGCAGCTTGGACAGTAATTTTTACGAGCAGTACTTC. The encoded protein is CASSLDSNFYEQYF.

This clone was recorded only once. This chain links TRBV4-3 with TRBJ1-2; 7 nucleotides agree with TRBD1. The CDR3 extends over 15 amino acids. CDR1 is LGHNA, CDR2 YSLEER, per germline. With V trimmed by 6 bases and J by 5 bases, 12 bases remained unmatched. The CDR3 protein is CASSRSGTVFYGYTF. In nucleotides, the CDR3 is TGCGCCAGCAGTCGTTCCGGGACAGTCTTTTATGGCTACACCTTC.